This is a list of T cell receptor beta chains from one sample in a study of a mutant IDH1 vaccine in newly diagnosed glioma. Antigen specificity for these receptors is unknown. Libraries were prepared by immunoSEQ multiplex PCR; TCRdb keeps only in-frame clonotypes and omits some of them. The sample shows roughly 44,000 clones, 65% to 90% of them seen only once. Material: PBMCs, obtained from a glioma patient whose treatment included an IDH1 peptide vaccine. The receptors derive from a woman between 40 and 55 years old with glioma. Some clones in this sample may be carry-over from other donors' samples. Each CDR3 is given with its conserved first and last residue. The D gene is left open where the match is weak. The size field is filled for only some rows; it gives once, few, many or a size class.

TRBV29-1	TRBJ2-7	.	.	CSVEANSYEQYF	TGCAGCGTTGAAGCGAATTCATACGAGCAGTACTTC
TRBV9	TRBJ2-1	TRBD2	.	CASSSGLAGLNEQFF	TGTGCCAGCAGCTCCGGACTAGCGGGGTTAAATGAGCAGTTCTTC
TRBV4-1	TRBJ2-7	.	.	CASSPLHLVAYEQYF	TGCGCCAGCAGCCCGTTACACCTCGTCGCCTACGAGCAGTACTTC
TRBV11-2	TRBJ2-6	.	.	CASGIRAGANVLTF	TGTGCCAGCGGAATTAGGGCTGGGGCCAACGTCCTGACTTTC
TRBV5-6	TRBJ2-7	TRBD1	.	CASSFTGTGYNEQYF	TGTGCCAGCAGCTTTACCGGGACAGGGTATAACGAGCAGTACTTC
TRBV30	TRBJ2-7	.	.	CAWSWLRQAYEQYF	TGTGCCTGGAGTTGGTTGAGACAGGCCTACGAGCAGTACTTC
TRBV6-5	TRBJ1-1	.	.	CASSYSKGTTEAFF	TGTGCCAGCAGTTACTCGAAGGGTACTACTGAAGCTTTCTTT
TRBV6-1	TRBJ2-3	.	.	CASKLERASDTQYF	TGTGCCAGCAAGTTGGAGCGTGCATCAGATACGCAGTATTTT
TRBV11-2	TRBJ1-1	.	once	CASSSPYPGDGTEAFF	TGTGCCAGCAGCTCCCCCTATCCCGGGGATGGCACTGAAGCTTTCTTT
TRBV5-4	TRBJ1-2	.	.	CASRPWTNYGYTF	TGTGCCAGCAGACCCTGGACTAACTATGGCTACACCTTC
TRBV5-1	TRBJ2-2	.	.	CASSPLSPDTGELFF	TGCGCCAGCAGCCCCCTCTCTCCCGACACCGGGGAGCTGTTTTTT
TRBV15	TRBJ1-2	.	.	CATSRDYKTLYGYTF	TGTGCCACCAGCAGAGATTATAAGACTCTCTATGGCTACACCTTC
TRBV6-1	TRBJ1-1	.	few	CASSERVNRDTEAFF	TGTGCCAGCAGTGAAAGGGTTAACCGGGACACTGAAGCTTTCTTT
TRBV6-6	TRBJ1-1	.	.	CASSYWGDEAFF	TGTGCCAGCAGTTACTGGGGTGATGAAGCTTTCTTT